Listed below are T cell receptor beta chains from one sample, sequenced in a study of blood T cells in healthy people across ages. One entry per CDR3 protein, called by TCRdb with MiXCR from the 5' RACE reads. The top ten clones hold about a quarter of a sample with around 800,000 distinct CDR3 sequences, 62% of them seen once. Input material: blood. Receptors were obtained from a man aged 30 to 45 in good health. Each CDR3 is given without its conserved first and last residue. The order of the fields is V gene, J gene, CDR3 protein.

V: TRBV2; J: TRBJ2-6; CDR3: ASSPSSGANVLT
V: TRBV4-3; J: .; CDR3: ASSQDGGRGGAYEQY
V: TRBV7-9; J: .; CDR3: ASSPRGGGFQPLEQY
V: TRBV5-1; J: TRBJ2-3; CDR3: ASSPGLEGTQY
V: TRBV6-5; J: TRBJ1-2; CDR3: ASSYSGTGAFYGYT
V: TRBV7-9; J: TRBJ1-1; CDR3: ASSLVGHIGTEAF
V: TRBV4-2; J: .; CDR3: ASSQAPARGETQY
V: TRBV29-1; J: TRBJ1-6; CDR3: SVRESEYSPLH
V: TRBV6-1; J: TRBJ1-2; CDR3: ASSLDKYGYT
V: TRBV7-2; J: TRBJ2-7; CDR3: ASSSRDRGPYEQY
V: TRBV28; J: TRBJ2-1; CDR3: ASSPRTSGGANEQF
V: TRBV28; J: TRBJ2-5; CDR3: ASSSRATQETQY
V: TRBV7-3; J: TRBJ2-6; CDR3: ASSGVSGANVLT
V: TRBV7-9; J: TRBJ2-7; CDR3: ASSAPMGPYEQY
V: TRBV29-1; J: TRBJ2-3; CDR3: SVEEGKGADTQY
V: TRBV2; J: TRBJ2-1; CDR3: ASRVAYNEQF